This paragraph covers one T cell receptor beta chain sequence. The germline V gene encodes CDR1 MDHEN and CDR2 SYDVKM. V dropped 8 bases and J dropped 10 bases, with 12 bases sitting between them. The CDR3 runs 10 residues. These data come from a study of cytomegalovirus exposure and HLA in healthy donors. Data came from immunoSEQ multiplex PCR; TCRdb stores just in-frame clones and leaves some out. The data contain some 130,000 clones, 89% of them singletons. The receptor was derived from a woman younger than 30 in good health and CMV-seronegative. Sequencing was done on a sample of PBMCs. The J gene is TRBJ2-7, the V gene TRBV28, with D uncertain. The CDR3 coding sequence is TGTGCCAGCGGAAAACGAGGACAGTACTTC. This encodes CASGKRGQYF. Complete variable domain (other parts from reference TRBV28 and TRBJ2-7): DVKVTQSSRYLVKRTGEKVFLECVQDMDHENMFWYRQDPGLGLRLIYFSYDVKMKEKGDIPEGYSVSREKKERFSLILESASTNQTSMYLCASGKRGQYFGPGTRLTVT.